This T cell receptor beta chain was sequenced during a study of T cells after yellow fever vaccination. MiXCR, applied by TCRdb to the 5' RACE reads, yields one record per CDR3 protein. The sample contains just under 600,000 distinct CDR3 sequences, approximately 12% of which appear only once. This CDR3 spans 13 amino acids. The J segment lost 4 bases and the V segment lost 6 bases, leaving 2 bases of the junction unmatched. The V gene's germline CDR1 is MNHEY and CDR2 SMNVEV (reference sequence). There are many counts of this clonotype. The clonotype originates from a man younger than 45 who received the YFV17D yellow fever vaccine. The gene calls are TRBV27 and TRBJ2-2; 7 nucleotides align to TRBD2. Specimen: PBMCs, collected on the day of the yellow fever booster vaccination. The CDR3 spells CASRPGGTGELFF. The CDR3 coding sequence is TGTGCCAGCAGACCGGGGGGCACCGGGGAGCTGTTTTTT.